This T cell receptor (beta chain) comes out of a study of technical replicates of blood from a handful of donors. Libraries were prepared by immunoSEQ multiplex PCR; TCRdb keeps only in-frame clonotypes and omits some of them. The sample holds 65,000 to 95,000 clones, 65% to 90% seen once. Trimming removed 0 bases at V and 2 bases at J, with 7 bases between. CDR1 and CDR2 (germline): GTSNPN, SVGIG (reference sequence). This CDR3 is 13 amino acids long. The V call is TRBV30, the J call TRBJ1-2; TRBD1 is a possible D gene (5 bases). This clonotype was obtained from a human donor in good health. Some clones in this sample may be carry-over from other donors' samples. Specimen: PBMCs. The CDR3 coding sequence is TGTGCCTGGAGTGTACAGGCAAACTATGGCTACACCTTC. Translation gives CAWSVQANYGYTF.